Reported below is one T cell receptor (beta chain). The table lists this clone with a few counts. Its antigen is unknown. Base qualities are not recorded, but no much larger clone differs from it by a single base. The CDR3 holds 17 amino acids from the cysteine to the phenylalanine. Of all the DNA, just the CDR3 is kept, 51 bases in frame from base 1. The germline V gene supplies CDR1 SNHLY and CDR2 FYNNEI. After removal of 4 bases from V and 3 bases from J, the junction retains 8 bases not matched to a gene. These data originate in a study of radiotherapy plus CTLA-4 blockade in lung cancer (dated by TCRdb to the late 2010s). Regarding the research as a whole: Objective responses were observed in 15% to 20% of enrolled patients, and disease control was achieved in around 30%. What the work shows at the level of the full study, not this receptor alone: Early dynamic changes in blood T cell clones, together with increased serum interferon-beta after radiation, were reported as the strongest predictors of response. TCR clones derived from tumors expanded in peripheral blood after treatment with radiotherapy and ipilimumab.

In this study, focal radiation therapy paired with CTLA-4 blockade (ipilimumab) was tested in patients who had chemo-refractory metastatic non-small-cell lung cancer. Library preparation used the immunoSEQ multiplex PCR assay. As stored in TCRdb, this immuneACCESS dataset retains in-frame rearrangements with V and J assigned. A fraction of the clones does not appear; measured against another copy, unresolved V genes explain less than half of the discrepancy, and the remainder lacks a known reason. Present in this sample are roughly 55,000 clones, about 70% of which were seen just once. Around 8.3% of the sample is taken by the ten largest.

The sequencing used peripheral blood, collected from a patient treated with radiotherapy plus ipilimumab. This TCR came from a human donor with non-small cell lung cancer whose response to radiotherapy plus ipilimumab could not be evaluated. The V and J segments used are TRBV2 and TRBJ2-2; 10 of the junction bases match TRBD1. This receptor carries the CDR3 CASSAPAGTGDTGELFF. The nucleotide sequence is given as TGTGCCAGCAGTGCGCCCGCCGGGACAGGGGACACCGGGGAGCTGTTTTTT.